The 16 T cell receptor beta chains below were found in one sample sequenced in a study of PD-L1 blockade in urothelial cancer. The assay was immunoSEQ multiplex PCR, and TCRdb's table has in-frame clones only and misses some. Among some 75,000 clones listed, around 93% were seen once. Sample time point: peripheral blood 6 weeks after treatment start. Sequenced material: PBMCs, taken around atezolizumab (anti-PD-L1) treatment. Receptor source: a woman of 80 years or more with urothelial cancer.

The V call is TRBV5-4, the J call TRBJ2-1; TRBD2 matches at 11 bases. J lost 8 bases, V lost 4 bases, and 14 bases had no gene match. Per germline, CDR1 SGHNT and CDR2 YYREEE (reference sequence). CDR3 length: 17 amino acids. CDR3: CASSPPPLAGGIDEQFF. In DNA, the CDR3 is TGTGCCAGCAGCCCGCCCCCCCTAGCGGGAGGTATAGATGAGCAGTTCTTC. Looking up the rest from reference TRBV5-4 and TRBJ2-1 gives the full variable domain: ETGVTQSPTHLIKTRGQQVTLRCSSQSGHNTVSWYQQALGQGPQFIFQYYREEENGRGNFPPRFSGLQFPNYSSELNVNALELDDSALYLCASSPPPLAGGIDEQFFGPGTRLTVL.

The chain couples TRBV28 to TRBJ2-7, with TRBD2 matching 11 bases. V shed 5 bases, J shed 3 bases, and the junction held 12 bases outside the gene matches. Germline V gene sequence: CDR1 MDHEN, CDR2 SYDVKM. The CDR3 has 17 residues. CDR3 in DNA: TGTGCCAGCAGTGGACTAGCGGGCGGGAGGGGGTTCTACGAGCAGTACTTC. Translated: CASSGLAGGRGFYEQYF.

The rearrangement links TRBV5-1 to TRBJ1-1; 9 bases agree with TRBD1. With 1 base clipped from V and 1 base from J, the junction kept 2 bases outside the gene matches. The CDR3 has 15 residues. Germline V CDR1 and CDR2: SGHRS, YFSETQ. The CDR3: CASSLPGQGNTEAFF. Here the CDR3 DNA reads TGCGCCAGCAGCTTGCCGGGACAGGGGAACACTGAAGCTTTCTTT.

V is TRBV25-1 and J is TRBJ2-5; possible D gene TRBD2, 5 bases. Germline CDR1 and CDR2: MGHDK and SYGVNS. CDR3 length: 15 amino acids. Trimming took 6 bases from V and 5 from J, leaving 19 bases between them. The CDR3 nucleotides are TGTGCCAGCAGCGGACCCAGCGGACCGGGGGAGACCCAGTACTTC. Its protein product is CASSGPSGPGETQYF.

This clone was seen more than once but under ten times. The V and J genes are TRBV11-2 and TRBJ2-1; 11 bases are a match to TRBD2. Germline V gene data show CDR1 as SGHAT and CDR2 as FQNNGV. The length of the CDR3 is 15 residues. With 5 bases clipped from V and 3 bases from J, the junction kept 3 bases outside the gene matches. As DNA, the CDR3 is TGTGCCAGCAGCCCTACTAGCGGGGGCTACAATGAGCAGTTCTTC. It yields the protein CASSPTSGGYNEQFF. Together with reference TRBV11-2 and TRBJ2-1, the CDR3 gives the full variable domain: EAGVAQSPRYKIIEKRQSVAFWCNPISGHATLYWYQQILGQGPKLLIQFQNNGVVDDSQLPKDRFSAERLKGVDSTLKIQPAKLEDSAVYLCASSPTSGGYNEQFFGPGTRLTVL.

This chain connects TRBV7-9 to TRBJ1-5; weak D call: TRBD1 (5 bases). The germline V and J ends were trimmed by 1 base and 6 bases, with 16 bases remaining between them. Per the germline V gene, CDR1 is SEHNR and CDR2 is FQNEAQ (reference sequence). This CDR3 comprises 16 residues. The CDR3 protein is CASSLGVGSRGQPQHF. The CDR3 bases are TGTGCCAGCAGCTTAGGGGTGGGAAGTAGGGGTCAGCCCCAGCATTTT.

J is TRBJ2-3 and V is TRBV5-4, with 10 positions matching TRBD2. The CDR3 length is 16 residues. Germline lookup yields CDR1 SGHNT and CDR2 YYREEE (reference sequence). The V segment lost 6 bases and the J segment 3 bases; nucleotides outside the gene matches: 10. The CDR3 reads CASTLGASGSTDTQYF. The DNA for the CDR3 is TGTGCCAGCACCCTAGGGGCTAGCGGGAGTACAGATACGCAGTATTTT.

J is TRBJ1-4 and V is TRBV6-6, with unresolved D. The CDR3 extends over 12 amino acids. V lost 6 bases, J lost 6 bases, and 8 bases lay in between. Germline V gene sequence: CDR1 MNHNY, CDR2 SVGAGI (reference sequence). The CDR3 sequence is CASSRTDEKLFF. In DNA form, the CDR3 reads TGTGCCAGCAGCCGTACGGATGAAAAACTGTTTTTT.

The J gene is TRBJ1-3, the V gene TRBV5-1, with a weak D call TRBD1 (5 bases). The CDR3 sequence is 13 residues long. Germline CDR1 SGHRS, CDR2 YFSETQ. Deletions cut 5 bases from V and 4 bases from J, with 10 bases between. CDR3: CASSRGPGNTIYF. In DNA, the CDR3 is TGCGCCAGCAGTAGGGGTCCCGGAAACACCATATATTTT.

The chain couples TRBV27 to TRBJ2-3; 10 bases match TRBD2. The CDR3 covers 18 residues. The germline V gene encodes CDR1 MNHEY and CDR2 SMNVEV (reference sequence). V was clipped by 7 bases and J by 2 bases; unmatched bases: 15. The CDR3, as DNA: TGTGCCAGCACCGCCCTTAAAGGGACTAGCGAATCCACAGATACGCAGTATTTT. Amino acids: CASTALKGTSESTDTQYF.

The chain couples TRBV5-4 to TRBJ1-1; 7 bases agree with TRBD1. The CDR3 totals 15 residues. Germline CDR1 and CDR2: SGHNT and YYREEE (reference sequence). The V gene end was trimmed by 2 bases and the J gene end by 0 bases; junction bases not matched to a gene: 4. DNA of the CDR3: TGTGCCAGCAGCTTACCCGGACAGGTGAACACTGAAGCTTTCTTT. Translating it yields CASSLPGQVNTEAFF.

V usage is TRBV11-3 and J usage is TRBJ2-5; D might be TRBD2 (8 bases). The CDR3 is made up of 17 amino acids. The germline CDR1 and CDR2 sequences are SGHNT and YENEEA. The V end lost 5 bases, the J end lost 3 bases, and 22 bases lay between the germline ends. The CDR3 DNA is TGTGCCAGCAGCCCTCGGGAGGGGGCAAAGGGGGAAGAGACCCAGTACTTC. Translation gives CASSPREGAKGEETQYF.

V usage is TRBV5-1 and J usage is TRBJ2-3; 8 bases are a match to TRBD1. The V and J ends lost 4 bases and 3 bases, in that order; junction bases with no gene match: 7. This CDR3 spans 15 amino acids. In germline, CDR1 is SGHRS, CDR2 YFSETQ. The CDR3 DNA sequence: TGCGCCAGCAGCCCAGGGGGCGGAGGGACAGATACGCAGTATTTT. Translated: CASSPGGGGTDTQYF.

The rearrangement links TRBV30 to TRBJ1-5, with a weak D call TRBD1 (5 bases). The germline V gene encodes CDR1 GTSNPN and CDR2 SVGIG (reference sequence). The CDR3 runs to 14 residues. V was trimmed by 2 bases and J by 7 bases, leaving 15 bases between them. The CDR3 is CAWSYDRVGQPQHF. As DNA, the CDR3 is TGTGCCTGGAGTTACGACAGAGTAGGGCAGCCCCAGCATTTT.

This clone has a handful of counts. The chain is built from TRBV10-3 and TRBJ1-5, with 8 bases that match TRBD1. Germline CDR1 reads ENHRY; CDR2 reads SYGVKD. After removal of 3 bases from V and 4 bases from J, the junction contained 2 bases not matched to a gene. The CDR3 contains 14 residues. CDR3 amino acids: CAISEQGGNQPQHF. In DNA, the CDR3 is TGTGCCATCAGTGAACAGGGGGGAAATCAGCCCCAGCATTTT.

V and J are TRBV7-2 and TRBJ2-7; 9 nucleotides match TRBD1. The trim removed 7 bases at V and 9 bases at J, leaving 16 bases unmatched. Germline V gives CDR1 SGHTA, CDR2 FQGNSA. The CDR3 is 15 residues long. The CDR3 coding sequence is TGTGCCAGCACCCCGGGACAGGGAAATATTGGTGCGCAGTACTTC. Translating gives CASTPGQGNIGAQYF.